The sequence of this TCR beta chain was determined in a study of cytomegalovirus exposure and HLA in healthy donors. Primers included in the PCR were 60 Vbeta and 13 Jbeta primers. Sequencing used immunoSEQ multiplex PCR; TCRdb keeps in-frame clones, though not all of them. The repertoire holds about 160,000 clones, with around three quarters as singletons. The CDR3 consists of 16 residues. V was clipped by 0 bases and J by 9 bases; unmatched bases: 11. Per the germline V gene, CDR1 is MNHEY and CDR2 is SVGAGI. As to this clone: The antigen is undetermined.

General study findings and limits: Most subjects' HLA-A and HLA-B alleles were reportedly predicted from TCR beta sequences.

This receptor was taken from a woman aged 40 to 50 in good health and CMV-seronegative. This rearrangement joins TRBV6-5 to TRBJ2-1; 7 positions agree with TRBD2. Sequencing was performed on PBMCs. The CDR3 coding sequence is TGTGCCAGCAGTTACTCTGCGGGGGTGAACTTCGGTGAGCAGTTCTTC. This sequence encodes CASSYSAGVNFGEQFF.